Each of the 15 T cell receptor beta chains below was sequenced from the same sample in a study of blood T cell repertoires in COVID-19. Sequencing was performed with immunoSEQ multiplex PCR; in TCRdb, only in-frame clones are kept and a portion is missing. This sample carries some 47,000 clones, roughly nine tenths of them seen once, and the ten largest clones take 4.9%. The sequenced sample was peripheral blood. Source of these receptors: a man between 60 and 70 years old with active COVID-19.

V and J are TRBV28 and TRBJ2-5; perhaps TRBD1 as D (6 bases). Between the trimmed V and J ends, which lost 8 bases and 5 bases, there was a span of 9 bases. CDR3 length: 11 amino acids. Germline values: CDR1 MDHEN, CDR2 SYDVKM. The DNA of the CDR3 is TGTGCCAGCGCGAGGGGGGAGACCCAGTACTTC. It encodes CASARGETQYF.

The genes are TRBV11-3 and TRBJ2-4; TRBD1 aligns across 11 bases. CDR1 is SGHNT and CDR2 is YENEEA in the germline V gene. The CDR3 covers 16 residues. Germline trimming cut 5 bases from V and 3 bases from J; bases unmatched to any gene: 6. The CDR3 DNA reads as TGTGCCAGCAGCAGTGGGACAGGGGGTAACAAAAACATTCAGTACTTC. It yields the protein CASSSGTGGNKNIQYF.

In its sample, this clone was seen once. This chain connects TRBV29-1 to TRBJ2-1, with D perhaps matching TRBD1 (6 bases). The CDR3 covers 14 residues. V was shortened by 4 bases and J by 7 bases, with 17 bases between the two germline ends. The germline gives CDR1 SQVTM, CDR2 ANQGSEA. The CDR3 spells CSVVGQGFGNEQFF. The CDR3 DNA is TGCAGCGTTGTAGGCCAGGGGTTCGGAAATGAGCAGTTCTTC.

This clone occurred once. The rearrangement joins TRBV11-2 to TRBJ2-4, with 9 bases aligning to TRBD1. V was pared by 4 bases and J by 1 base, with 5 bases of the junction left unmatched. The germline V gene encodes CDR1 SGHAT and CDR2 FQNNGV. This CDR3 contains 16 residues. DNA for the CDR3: TGTGCCAGCAGCTCAGGACAGGGGTCGGCCAAAAACATTCAGTACTTC. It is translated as CASSSGQGSAKNIQYF.

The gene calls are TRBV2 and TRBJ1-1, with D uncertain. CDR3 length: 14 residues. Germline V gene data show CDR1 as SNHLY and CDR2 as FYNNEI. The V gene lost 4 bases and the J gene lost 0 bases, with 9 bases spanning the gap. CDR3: CASSGYQVNTEAFF. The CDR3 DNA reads TGTGCCAGCAGTGGATACCAGGTGAACACTGAAGCTTTCTTT.

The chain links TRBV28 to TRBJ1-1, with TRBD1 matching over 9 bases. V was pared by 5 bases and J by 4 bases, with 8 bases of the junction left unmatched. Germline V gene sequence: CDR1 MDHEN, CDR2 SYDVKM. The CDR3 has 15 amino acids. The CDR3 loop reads CASSTPGTGSTEAFF. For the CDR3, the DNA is TGTGCCAGCAGTACCCCCGGGACAGGGAGCACTGAAGCTTTCTTT. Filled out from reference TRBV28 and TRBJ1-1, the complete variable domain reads DVKVTQSSRYLVKRTGEKVFLECVQDMDHENMFWYRQDPGLGLRLIYFSYDVKMKEKGDIPEGYSVSREKKERFSLILESASTNQTSMYLCASSTPGTGSTEAFFGQGTRLTVV.

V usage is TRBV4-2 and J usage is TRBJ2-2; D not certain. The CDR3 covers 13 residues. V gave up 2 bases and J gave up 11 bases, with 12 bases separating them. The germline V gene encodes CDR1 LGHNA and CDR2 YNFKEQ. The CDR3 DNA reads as TGTGCCAGCAGCCAACCTCCTGTGGGCGAGCTGTTTTTT. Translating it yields CASSQPPVGELFF.

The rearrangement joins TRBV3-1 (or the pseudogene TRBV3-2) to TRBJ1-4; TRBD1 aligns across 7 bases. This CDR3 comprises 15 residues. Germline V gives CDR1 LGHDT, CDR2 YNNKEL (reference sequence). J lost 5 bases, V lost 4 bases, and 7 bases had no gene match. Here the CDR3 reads CASSPYGTENEKLFF. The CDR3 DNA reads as TGTGCCAGCAGCCCGTACGGGACAGAGAATGAAAAACTGTTTTTT.

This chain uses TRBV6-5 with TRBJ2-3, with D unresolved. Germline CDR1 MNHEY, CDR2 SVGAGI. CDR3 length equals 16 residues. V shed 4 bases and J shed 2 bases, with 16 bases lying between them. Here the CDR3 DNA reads TGTGCCAGCAGTTCCCTCCCCCCGACATCCACAGATACGCAGTATTTT. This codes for CASSSLPPTSTDTQYF.

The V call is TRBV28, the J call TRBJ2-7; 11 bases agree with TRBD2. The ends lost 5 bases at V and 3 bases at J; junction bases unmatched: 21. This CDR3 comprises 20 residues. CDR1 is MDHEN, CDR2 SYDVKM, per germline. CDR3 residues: CASSLYFGGFGGLADYEQYF. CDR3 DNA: TGTGCCAGCAGTCTCTACTTCGGGGGGTTTGGGGGACTAGCGGACTACGAGCAGTACTTC.

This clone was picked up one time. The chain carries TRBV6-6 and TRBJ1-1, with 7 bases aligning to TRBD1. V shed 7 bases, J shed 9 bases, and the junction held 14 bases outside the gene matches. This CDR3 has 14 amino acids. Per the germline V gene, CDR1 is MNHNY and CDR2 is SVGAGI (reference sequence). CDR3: CASTKGGTVSKAFF. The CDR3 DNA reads TGTGCCAGCACCAAGGGCGGGACAGTCAGTAAAGCTTTCTTT.

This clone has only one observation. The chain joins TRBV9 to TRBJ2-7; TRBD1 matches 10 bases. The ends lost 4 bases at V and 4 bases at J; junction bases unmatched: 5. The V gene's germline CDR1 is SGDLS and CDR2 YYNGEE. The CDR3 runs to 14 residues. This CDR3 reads CASSTGQGSYEQYF. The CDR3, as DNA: TGTGCCAGCAGCACGGGACAGGGGAGTTACGAGCAGTACTTC.

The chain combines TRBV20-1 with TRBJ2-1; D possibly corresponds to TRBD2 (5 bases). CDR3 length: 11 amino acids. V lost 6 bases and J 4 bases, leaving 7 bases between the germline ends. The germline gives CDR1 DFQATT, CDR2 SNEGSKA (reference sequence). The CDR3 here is CSAGLYNEQFF. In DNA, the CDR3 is TGCAGTGCCGGACTTTACAATGAGCAGTTCTTC.

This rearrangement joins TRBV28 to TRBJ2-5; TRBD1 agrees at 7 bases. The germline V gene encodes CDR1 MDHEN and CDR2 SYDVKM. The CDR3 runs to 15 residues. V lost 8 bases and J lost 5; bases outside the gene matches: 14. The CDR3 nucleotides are TGTGCCAGCGGCTGGACAGGTCCCATGGGGGAGACCCAGTACTTC. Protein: CASGWTGPMGETQYF.

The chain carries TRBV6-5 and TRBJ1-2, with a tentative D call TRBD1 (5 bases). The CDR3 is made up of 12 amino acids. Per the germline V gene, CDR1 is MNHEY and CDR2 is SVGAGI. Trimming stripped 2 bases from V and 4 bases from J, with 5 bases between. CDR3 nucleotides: TGTGCCAGCAGTTACCAGGGCTATGGCTACACCTTC. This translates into CASSYQGYGYTF.